Below are 32 T cell receptor beta chains sequenced from a single sample in a study of blood T cell repertoires in COVID-19. Clones were sequenced by immunoSEQ multiplex PCR, and TCRdb holds only the in-frame ones, with some missing. Here the sample spans 200,000 to 250,000 clones, roughly 80% being singletons. Material for sequencing was peripheral blood. Every receptor here comes from a woman aged 70-85 years with acute or convalescent COVID-19.

This clone has a handful of counts. The chain has TRBV7-3 and TRBJ1-1; a possible D gene is TRBD1 (6 bases). Germline V gives CDR1 SGHTA, CDR2 FQGTGA. The ends were cut back, 5 bases at V and 6 bases at J, with 13 bases in the middle. CDR3 size: 13 residues. The CDR3 reads CASSPGGAAEAFF. CDR3 nucleotides: TGTGCCAGCAGCCCCGGGGGGGCGGCTGAAGCTTTCTTT. Drawing the rest from reference TRBV7-3 and TRBJ1-1, the complete variable domain is GAGVSQTPSNKVTEKGKYVELRCDPISGHTALYWYRQSLGQGPEFLIYFQGTGAADDSGLPNDRFFAVRPEGSVSTLKIQRTERGDSAVYLCASSPGGAAEAFFGQGTRLTVV.

This clone has only one observation. The CDR3 reads CATSRDQWTEAFF. CDR3 coding DNA: TGTGCCACCAGCAGAGATCAGTGGACTGAAGCTTTCTTT. The gene calls are TRBV15 and TRBJ1-1; D gene ambiguous. There are 13 residues in the CDR3. Germline V gene sequence: CDR1 LNHNV, CDR2 YYDKDF (reference sequence). V lost 0 bases, J lost 5 bases, and 7 bases lay in between.

The chain employs TRBV19 and TRBJ2-3, with 7 bases identical to TRBD2. Germline values: CDR1 LNHDA, CDR2 SQIVND (reference sequence). This CDR3 has 14 residues. V shed 6 bases, J shed 4 bases, and the junction held 7 bases outside the gene matches. As DNA, the CDR3 is TGTGCCAGTAGCCTGGGGGGGAATCCAGATACGCAGTATTTT. Protein sequence: CASSLGGNPDTQYF.

The rearrangement joins TRBV13 to TRBJ2-2, with 7 bases aligning to TRBD2. Germline values: CDR1 PRHDT, CDR2 FYEKMQ (reference sequence). CDR3 length: 14 amino acids. Germline trimming cut 5 bases from V and 1 base from J; bases unmatched to any gene: 1. In nucleotides, the CDR3 is TGTGCCAGCAGCCGGACTAGGAACACCGGGGAGCTGTTTTTT. It translates to CASSRTRNTGELFF. Full variable domain (outside the CDR3, taken from reference TRBV13 and TRBJ2-2): AAGVIQSPRHLIKEKRETATLKCYPIPRHDTVYWYQQGPGQDPQFLISFYEKMQSDKGSIPDRFSAQQFSDYHSELNMSSLELGDSALYFCASSRTRNTGELFFGEGSRLTVL.

This chain links TRBV6-5 with TRBJ1-5; D is possibly TRBD1 (5 bases). Deletions cut 7 bases from V and 0 bases from J, with 10 bases between. The CDR3 runs to 14 residues. CDR1 and CDR2 (germline): MNHEY, SVGAGI. The CDR3 DNA sequence: TGTGCCAGCACCGAAGGGGTTAGCAATCAGCCCCAGCATTTT. Encoded protein: CASTEGVSNQPQHF.

V and J are TRBV5-4 and TRBJ2-1, with a possible D match to TRBD1 (5 bases). Trimming removed 4 bases at V and 2 bases at J, with 13 bases between. Germline V lookup: CDR1 SGHNT, CDR2 YYREEE (reference sequence). This CDR3 is built from 15 residues. The CDR3 spells CASSLQGGPYNEQFF. The CDR3, as DNA: TGTGCCAGCAGCCTCCAGGGTGGTCCCTACAATGAGCAGTTCTTC. Filled out from reference TRBV5-4 and TRBJ2-1, the complete variable domain reads ETGVTQSPTHLIKTRGQQVTLRCSSQSGHNTVSWYQQALGQGPQFIFQYYREEENGRGNFPPRFSGLQFPNYSSELNVNALELDDSALYLCASSLQGGPYNEQFFGPGTRLTVL.

In this sample, this clone turned up once. The genes are TRBV28 and TRBJ2-6; 9 bases line up with TRBD1. The CDR3 length is 17 residues. In germline, CDR1 is MDHEN, CDR2 SYDVKM. Trimming cost V 5 bases and J 3 bases; bases outside gene matches: 8. CDR3 coding DNA: TGTGCCAGCAGTGCCCTCGGGACAGGGAGTGGGGCCAACGTCCTGACTTTC. Its protein is CASSALGTGSGANVLTF.

The chain combines TRBV29-1 with TRBJ2-7; 9 nucleotides align to TRBD1. Trimming took 6 bases from V and 0 from J; bases not matched to a gene: 3. CDR1 and CDR2 from the germline V gene are SQVTM and ANQGSEA. The CDR3 is 13 residues long. The CDR3 spells CSVGDRDSYEQYF. Written as DNA, the CDR3 is TGCAGCGTGGGGGACAGGGACTCCTACGAGCAGTACTTC.

This chain links TRBV6-4 with TRBJ2-1; no clear D. Trimming removed 0 bases from V and 3 bases from J, with 9 bases in between. The CDR3 loop spans 15 amino acids. Per the germline V gene, CDR1 is MRHNA and CDR2 is SNTAGT. CDR3 sequence reads: CASSDSRPGYNEQFF. Here the CDR3 DNA reads TGTGCCAGCAGTGACTCACGACCAGGCTACAATGAGCAGTTCTTC.

The chain uses TRBV2 and TRBJ1-1; D unclear. Trimming shortened V by 6 bases and J by 3 bases, and 14 bases separated the two germline ends. Per the germline V gene, CDR1 is SNHLY and CDR2 is FYNNEI. This CDR3 contains 14 residues. The CDR3 here is CASSRPGGDTEAFF. DNA of the CDR3: TGTGCCAGCAGCCGACCTGGAGGCGACACTGAAGCTTTCTTT. Combining the CDR3 with reference TRBV2 and TRBJ1-1 gives the whole variable domain EPEVTQTPSHQVTQMGQEVILRCVPISNHLYFYWYRQILGQKVEFLVSFYNNEISEKSEIFDDQFSVERPDGSNFTLKIRSTKLEDSAMYFCASSRPGGDTEAFFGQGTRLTVV.

This chain connects TRBV19 to TRBJ1-1; TRBD1 is a possible D gene (5 bases). The CDR3 totals 17 residues. CDR1 is LNHDA and CDR2 is SQIVND in the germline V gene (reference sequence). V dropped 7 bases and J dropped 4 bases, with 25 bases sitting between them. The CDR3 here is CASTLWGDVGRPTEAFF. CDR3 sequence (DNA): TGTGCCAGTACCCTCTGGGGGGACGTCGGGAGACCCACTGAAGCTTTCTTT.

The V and J genes are TRBV3-1 (or the pseudogene TRBV3-2) and TRBJ2-7; 7 bases are shared with TRBD1. CDR1 and CDR2 from the germline V gene are LGHDT and YNNKEL (reference sequence). CDR3 size: 14 residues. Trimming removed 1 base from V and 2 bases from J; junction bases left unmatched: 2. The CDR3 bases are TGTGCCAGCAGCCAAGGACAGGGTCCCTACGAGCAGTACTTC. This gives the protein CASSQGQGPYEQYF.

J is TRBJ2-1 and V is TRBV7-6; tentative D call: TRBD2 (6 bases). The CDR3 totals 15 residues. The V gene's germline CDR1 is SGHVS and CDR2 FNYEAQ. V lost 5 bases and J lost 0, with 11 bases in between. The CDR3 bases are TGTGCCAGCAGCCCGGGAGTCAGCTCCTACAATGAGCAGTTCTTC. Protein product: CASSPGVSSYNEQFF.

For this clone: The sample holds other DNA sequences that translate to the same CDR3. The chain uses TRBV28 and TRBJ2-4; 9 bases agree with TRBD1. The J segment lost 0 bases and the V segment lost 5 bases, leaving 2 bases of the junction unmatched. From germline, CDR1 is MDHEN and CDR2 SYDVKM. This CDR3 is built from 15 residues. This CDR3 reads CASSGQGLAKNIQYF. Here the CDR3 DNA reads TGTGCCAGCAGTGGACAGGGGTTAGCCAAAAACATTCAGTACTTC. The variable domain in full, with the rest retrieved from reference TRBV28 and TRBJ2-4, is DVKVTQSSRYLVKRTGEKVFLECVQDMDHENMFWYRQDPGLGLRLIYFSYDVKMKEKGDIPEGYSVSREKKERFSLILESASTNQTSMYLCASSGQGLAKNIQYFGAGTRLSVL.

The V gene is TRBV13, the J gene TRBJ1-3; D not certain. V was shortened by 5 bases and J by 2 bases, with 10 bases between the two germline ends. Per the germline V gene, CDR1 is PRHDT and CDR2 is FYEKMQ (reference sequence). The CDR3 has 14 residues. CDR3 sequence reads: CASSQFETGNTIYF. CDR3 nucleotide sequence: TGTGCCAGCAGCCAATTCGAGACTGGAAACACCATATATTTT.

This chain links TRBV27 with TRBJ2-7; 9 bases agree with TRBD1. Germline-derived CDR1 and CDR2 are MNHEY and SMNVEV (reference sequence). CDR3 length: 14 residues. Trimming took 4 bases from V and 3 from J; bases not matched to a gene: 4. CDR3 protein: CASSWGQGHYEQYF. The CDR3 DNA follows: TGTGCCAGCAGTTGGGGACAGGGACACTACGAGCAGTACTTC.

CDR3 loop: CASSQGPGINEQYF. The CDR3 coding sequence is TGTGCCAGCAGCCAAGGCCCGGGGATCAACGAGCAGTACTTC. The chain carries TRBV3-1 (or the pseudogene TRBV3-2) and TRBJ2-7, with D perhaps TRBD2 (5 bases). Germline CDR1 and CDR2: LGHDT and YNNKEL (reference sequence). This CDR3 contains 14 residues. Trimming left V 1 base short and J 5 bases short, with 12 bases between.

The chain employs TRBV5-1 and TRBJ2-4; 9 positions match TRBD2. Unmatched junction bases numbered 18, after V lost 0 bases and J lost 8 bases. Germline V gene data show CDR1 as SGHRS and CDR2 as YFSETQ. CDR3 size: 19 residues. As DNA, the CDR3 is TGCGCCAGCAGCTTGGAGACCTGGAGGGGTAGCGGGAGAGCGCACATTCAGTACTTC. Its protein product is CASSLETWRGSGRAHIQYF. Complete variable domain (other parts from reference TRBV5-1 and TRBJ2-4): KAGVTQTPRYLIKTRGQQVTLSCSPISGHRSVSWYQQTPGQGLQFLFEYFSETQRNKGNFPGRFSGRQFSNSRSEMNVSTLELGDSALYLCASSLETWRGSGRAHIQYFGAGTRLSVL.

The chain is built from TRBV7-6 and TRBJ1-6; D remains ambiguous. Trimming stripped 1 base from V and 7 bases from J, with 14 bases between. This CDR3 contains 16 residues. CDR1 SGHVS and CDR2 FNYEAQ come from the germline V gene. The CDR3 nucleotides are TGTGCCAGCAGCTTAGGGCCCCCCGTGGGCAATTCACCCCTCCACTTT. Amino acid sequence: CASSLGPPVGNSPLHF.

A single count supports this clone. The J gene is TRBJ1-4, the V gene TRBV11-2, with D possibly being TRBD1 (5 bases). CDR1 is SGHAT and CDR2 is FQNNGV in the germline V gene. The germline V and J ends were trimmed by 5 bases and 0 bases, with 10 bases remaining between them. The CDR3 has 15 residues. Here the CDR3 DNA reads TGTGCCAGCAGCCCGGGGGAAGCAACTAATGAAAAACTGTTTTTT. It is translated as CASSPGEATNEKLFF. Supplemented by reference TRBV11-2 and TRBJ1-4, the full variable domain reads EAGVAQSPRYKIIEKRQSVAFWCNPISGHATLYWYQQILGQGPKLLIQFQNNGVVDDSQLPKDRFSAERLKGVDSTLKIQPAKLEDSAVYLCASSPGEATNEKLFFGSGTQLSVL.

J is TRBJ1-1 and V is TRBV6-5; D is unclear. The V gene's germline CDR1 is MNHEY and CDR2 SVGAGI. The ends were cut back, 6 bases at V and 4 bases at J, with 12 bases in the middle. CDR3 length: 13 residues. Written as DNA, the CDR3 is TGTGCCAGCAGCCCCGGGAGGTTCACTGAAGCTTTCTTT. Amino acids: CASSPGRFTEAFF.

This clone was counted only a few times. V is TRBV30 and J is TRBJ1-4; no firm D call. V was trimmed by 0 bases and J by 7 bases, leaving 6 bases between them. Per the germline V gene, CDR1 is GTSNPN and CDR2 is SVGIG (reference sequence). This CDR3 spans 12 amino acids. The CDR3 bases are TGTGCCTGGAGTGTACTCGGTGAAAAACTGTTTTTT. It translates to CAWSVLGEKLFF.

The chain has TRBV7-9 and TRBJ2-1, with D possibly matching TRBD1 (5 bases). Looked up from germline, CDR1 is SEHNR and CDR2 is FQNEAQ (reference sequence). The CDR3 is 16 residues long. V lost 1 base and J 4 bases, leaving 14 bases between the germline ends. CDR3 amino acids: CASSLGFGDSYNEQFF. The DNA of the CDR3 is TGTGCCAGCAGCTTAGGGTTCGGCGACAGTTACAATGAGCAGTTCTTC.

The chain has TRBV25-1 and TRBJ1-2; TRBD1 is a possible D gene (6 bases). CDR1 and CDR2 (germline): MGHDK, SYGVNS. V lost 1 base and J 8 bases, leaving 11 bases between the germline ends. CDR3 length: 13 amino acids. CDR3 DNA sequence: TGTGCCAGCAGTGAATCGGGGGGGCTCGGCTACACCTTC. This translates into CASSESGGLGYTF.

J is TRBJ1-2 and V is TRBV28; TRBD1 is a possible D gene (5 bases). This CDR3 region has 15 residues. CDR1 is MDHEN and CDR2 is SYDVKM in the germline V gene. Trimming removed 3 bases at V and 3 bases at J, with 14 bases between. Written as DNA, the CDR3 is TGTGCCAGCAGTTTCGCAGGGCGTCGTCACTATGGCTACACCTTC. Its protein product is CASSFAGRRHYGYTF.

The chain uses TRBV4-2 and TRBJ2-3; 13 nucleotides match TRBD2. This CDR3 comprises 16 residues. Losses at the gene ends were 4 bases for V and 3 bases for J; bases not matched to a gene: 4. The germline V gene encodes CDR1 LGHNA and CDR2 YNFKEQ. The CDR3 protein is CASSRATSGRTDTQYF. The CDR3 coding sequence is TGTGCCAGCAGCCGAGCGACTAGCGGGAGGACAGATACGCAGTATTTT.

The CDR3 region is CASSLLRAVGGYTF. The CDR3 DNA is TGTGCCAGCAGCTTACTCAGGGCGGTTGGCGGCTACACCTTC. This chain connects TRBV7-8 to TRBJ1-2, with D maybe TRBD1 (5 bases). The germline V and J ends were trimmed by 2 bases and 8 bases, with 15 bases remaining between them. Per germline, CDR1 SGHVS and CDR2 FQNEAQ. The length of the CDR3 is 14 residues. The full variable domain, in which reference TRBV7-8 and TRBJ1-2 provide the parts outside the CDR3, is GAGVSQSPRYKVAKRGQDVALRCDPISGHVSLFWYQQALGQGPEFLTYFQNEAQLDKSGLPSDRFFAERPEGSVSTLKIQRTQQEDSAVYLCASSLLRAVGGYTFGSGTRLTVV.

The chain links TRBV5-1 to TRBJ2-1, with D possibly matching TRBD1 (6 bases). Germline CDR1 SGHRS, CDR2 YFSETQ. There are 17 residues in the CDR3. Trimming took off 0 bases at V and 4 bases at J, with 17 bases between the two ends. The CDR3 here is CASSLAQGPYGYNEQFF. For the CDR3, the DNA is TGCGCCAGCAGCTTGGCACAGGGACCGTACGGTTACAATGAGCAGTTCTTC.

The chain recombines TRBV7-8 with TRBJ1-3; D remains unclear. The CDR3 consists of 13 residues. CDR1 and CDR2 from the germline V gene are SGHVS and FQNEAQ. Trimming took 1 base from V and 4 from J, leaving 5 bases between them. The CDR3 DNA is TGTGCCAGCAGCTTAGGTCGGGGAAACACCATATATTTT. This translates into CASSLGRGNTIYF.

As DNA, the CDR3 is TGTGCCAGCAGTTTAACGTCCCCTACGCGCGATACGCAGTATTTT. Its translation: CASSLTSPTRDTQYF. The chain joins TRBV28 to TRBJ2-3; D gene unclear. V was pared by 2 bases and J by 6 bases, with 15 bases between. This CDR3 has 15 amino acids. Germline V gene sequence: CDR1 MDHEN, CDR2 SYDVKM.

Only one count was recorded for this clone. The gene calls are TRBV10-3 and TRBJ1-5; TRBD1 might be the D (5 bases). V lost 8 bases and J lost 6, with 8 bases in between. CDR1 and CDR2 from the germline V gene are ENHRY and SYGVKD. This CDR3 contains 11 residues. The CDR3 DNA reads as TGTGCCATCGAGGGACTTCAGCCCCAGCATTTT. Translating it yields CAIEGLQPQHF.

The table lists this clone with many counts. The chain links TRBV2 to TRBJ2-7; D possibly corresponds to TRBD2 (6 bases). Trimming cost V 6 bases and J 0 bases, with 12 bases left between them. Looked up from germline, CDR1 is SNHLY and CDR2 is FYNNEI. The CDR3 loop spans 14 amino acids. The CDR3 loop is CASSWDGSSYEQYF. In DNA, the CDR3 is TGTGCCAGCAGCTGGGACGGGAGCTCCTACGAGCAGTACTTC. Full variable domain (remainder filled in from reference TRBV2 and TRBJ2-7): EPEVTQTPSHQVTQMGQEVILRCVPISNHLYFYWYRQILGQKVEFLVSFYNNEISEKSEIFDDQFSVERPDGSNFTLKIRSTKLEDSAMYFCASSWDGSSYEQYFGPGTRLTVT.